What follows describes a single T cell receptor beta chain. This clonotype came up many times. The target of this receptor is not known. The sample holds no much larger clone one base away, and base qualities are not on file. Ophthalmopathy patients had moderately to severely active disease, Clinical Activity Score of at least 3, NOSPECS grade of at least 4, and duration under 3 months. Any patient with an uncontrolled infection, another autoimmune disease, pregnancy or lactation was excluded. Diagnoses were established on the basis of clinical symptoms, serum thyroxine and TRAb, thyroid ultrasound, and orbital computed tomography. PBMCs were separated from 8 to 10 ml of fresh peripheral blood using Ficoll-Paque density gradient centrifugation. Total RNA was extracted using Trizol reagent, and RNA quality was assessed on an Agilent 2100 Bioanalyzer. Amplification of TCR beta CDR3 regions was carried out from RNA transcripts. For the first round of RT-PCR on the TCR CDR3, the HTBI primer set was used together with the Qiagen OneStep RT-PCR kit. Libraries were constructed in a second round of multiplex PCR, after which size selection and purification were performed. Paired-end sequencing of the libraries was performed with 100 bp reads on an Illumina HiSeq2000. The study's processing was this. SOAPnuke was used to process the raw data, throwing out any read that contained adapters or uncalled bases, had a mean Phred below 15, or lacked an exact constant-primer or identifier match. High-quality paired reads were merged with COPE v1.2.5, and unique nucleotide sequences were defined as clonotypes. MiTCR v1.1 was used to align the clonotypes against IMGT TRBV, TRBD and TRBJ reference segments. Only V-J combinations with frequency above 0.0001, covering approximately 99% of repertoires, were analysed. A TCS score was defined as the ratio between F50 (clonal expansion) and ExV (chaos), using BLOSUM62-based TCRdist between CDR3 peptides within each V-J. Welch's t-statistics and random forest reduced fewer than 550 V-J features to 10 to 15, which were used in a naive Bayes classifier (R e1071). Thyroid-blood repertoire similarity was quantified with the Morisita-Horn index. The public reads were run again by TCRdb, first through fastp at Q25 and then through MiXCR, and only productive beta chains were kept. Rows with a matching CDR3 protein are joined into one entry that keeps the most common DNA and genes. TCRdb, not the original authors, processed these V and J calls. This sample holds more than 500,000 distinct CDR3 sequences; 14% to 15% were observed only once. The top ten clonotypes cover about 4.5% of the sample.

This specimen comes from a study of T cells in Graves' hyperthyroidism and ophthalmopathy (dated by TCRdb to the late 2010s). Background on the whole study: Peripheral blood samples were taken at initial diagnosis, before any treatment was given. Prospective prediction of ophthalmopathy was tested in an independent validation cohort of 18 to 20 hyperthyroidism patients and 15 to 17 patients who later progressed to ophthalmopathy. According to the paper, TCR Vbeta CDR3 sequencing was carried out on 120 to 150 peripheral blood samples, which came from around 43 ophthalmopathy, 75 to 80 hyperthyroidism and roughly 17 progressor patients. The study also compared thyroid tissue and blood T-cell repertoires from 6 or 7 Graves' hyperthyroidism patients. TCR V-J signatures able to tell the groups apart were searched for in a discovery cohort of 90 to 100 patients, of whom more than 40 had Graves' ophthalmopathy and 55 to 60 had stable Graves' hyperthyroidism. Following sampling, methimazole starting at 30 mg daily was given to hyperthyroidism patients, and high-dose intravenous methylprednisolone was given to ophthalmopathy patients. The roughly 99 discovery patients were divided at random into training and test sets in a 7:3 ratio. The paper as a whole reports these results and caveats: No statistical method was used to fix the sample size in advance, and group allocation was not hidden from the investigators. In validation, progression to ophthalmopathy was predicted by the model with 55% to 71% sensitivity and around 75% specificity, a median of roughly six months before onset. A model built on a 13 V-J signature distinguished ophthalmopathy from stable hyperthyroidism, reaching about 88% sensitivity and about 81% specificity in cross-validation and 80%/75% in testing. Most expanded thyroid clonotypes (frequency above 0.001) were also found in blood, which suggests that blood repertoires may mirror thyroid immune responses.

This sequence was found in a woman aged 40 to 55 with Graves' ophthalmopathy. The specimen was blood.

The DNA sequence follows: TGTGCCAGTAGAGTGGAGGGAAATGATGAAGCTTTCTTT. Translated, it reads CASRVEGNDEAFF. The rearranged segments are TRBV19 and TRBJ1-1; the D gene cannot be resolved reliably. There are 13 amino acids in the CDR3, from cysteine to phenylalanine inclusive. The DNA shown is the 39-base CDR3, in frame from base 1. The trim is 6 bases for V and 7 bases for J, with a gap of 15 bases between the germline ends. CDR1 and CDR2 are read off the germline V gene (reference sequence) as LNHDA and SQIVND.